This TCR beta chain emerged from a study of patients and donors after allogeneic stem cell transplantation. The CDR3 runs to 15 residues. Germline lookup yields CDR1 MNHEY and CDR2 SVGEGT. The V end was cut by 10 bases, the J end by 7 bases, with 25 bases between. One entry per CDR3 protein, called by TCRdb with MiXCR from the RT-PCR reads. The sample comprises under 200,000 distinct CDR3 sequences, 24% of which are singletons, and around 26% rests with the top ten. In this sample, this clonotype turned up a few times. This chain joins TRBV6-2 or TRBV6-3 and TRBJ1-2; TRBD1 might be the D (6 bases). Sequenced material: blood, either unsorted or a sorted T cell fraction (not recorded which). This TCR was recovered from a human donor who was either an allogeneic HSCT recipient or a stem cell or donor lymphocyte infusion donor (not recorded which). It is not recorded whose cells these are; they may come from a transplant donor. CDR3 sequence reads: CATLRTGQTSSGYTF. The CDR3, as DNA: TGTGCCACCCTACGAACCGGACAGACTTCGAGTGGCTACACCTTC.